Presented here are 7 T cell receptor delta chains from one specimen sequenced in a study of γδ T cells in repeated Plasmodium falciparum infection (dated by TCRdb to 2020 to 2023). For bulk TCR repertoire analysis, Vgamma9/Vdelta2+ and Vdelta2-negative gammadelta T cell populations were isolated by flow sorting from peripheral blood mononuclear cells. Library method: multiplex PCR. The sequencing machine was an Illumina MiSeq. TCRdb reprocessed the public reads with the caller CATT; rows with the same DNA were merged afterwards. The sample table records approximately 93,000 delta-chain clones; roughly 0.9% of these occur just once. The top ten clonotypes cover approximately 10% of the sample. Sequencing was carried out using gamma-delta T cells from blood. The receptors shown here come from a pool of human donors (malaria-infected and uninfected, not separated).

This clone was counted a few times. A far larger clone is just one base off, so this is likely a read error. In the same sample, other DNA sequences code for this CDR3. The chain uses TRDV2 and TRDJ1; 9 nucleotides match TRDD3. The V gene's germline CDR1 is GEAIGNYY and CDR2 EKD. The length of the CDR3 is 18 residues. CDR3 DNA sequence: TGTGCCTGTGACCTGGTACTGGGGGACACCCGATACACCGACAAACTCATCTTT. The encoded protein is CACDLVLGDTRYTDKLIF.

Comments on this clone: The TCRdb protein, from a much larger clone, departs from this DNA's translation at residue 13, likely by read error; the protein shown derives from the DNA. The V call is TRDV2, the J call TRDJ1; 13 nucleotides align to TRDD3. TCRdb offers no J gene call, so here the DNA was matched to germline to obtain one. V trimming: 3 bases; J trimming: 1 base; junction bases outside the gene matches: 13. Germline V gives CDR1 GEAIGNYY, CDR2 EKD. The CDR3 is 19 amino acids. The CDR3: CACDPIPKLGDTGTDKLIF. CDR3 coding DNA: TGTGCCTGTGACCCCATACCCAAACTGGGGGATACGGGCACCGATAAACTCATCTTT.

This clone showed up just a few times. The protein held in TCRdb is that of a much larger clone and does not match this DNA's translation at residue 9, likely because of a read error; the protein shown is translated from the DNA. V is TRDV2 and J is TRDJ1; D ambiguous. The J gene is not listed in TCRdb, so it was assigned here from a DNA match to germline. The germline V gene encodes CDR1 GEAIGNYY and CDR2 EKD. Trimming removed 3 bases at V and 0 bases at J, with 22 bases between. This CDR3 is built from 18 residues. In nucleotides, the CDR3 is TGTGCCTGTGACCCGATCGGCGGGAGGCGTCCCTACACCGATAAACTCATCTTT. It is translated as CACDPIGGRRPYTDKLIF.

A note on this clone: This likely reflects a read error, since a far larger clone is one base away. V gene TRDV1 was called; the J gene was not; the D segment call TRDD3 is taken from the table without a DNA check. The CDR3 runs 20 residues. The germline CDR1 and CDR2 sequences are TSWWSYY and QGS. CDR3 nucleotides: TGTGCTCTTGGGGAACCCAAATTCCGCAAGGGGATGTTTAACACCGATAAACTCATCTTC. Translation gives CALGEPKFRKGMFNTDKLIF.

This clone was recorded many times. V is TRDV2 and J is TRDJ1, with no clear D. The ends were cut back, 0 bases at V and 0 bases at J, with 10 bases in the middle. The CDR3 has 15 residues. From germline, CDR1 is GEAIGNYY and CDR2 EKD. The CDR3, as DNA: TGTGCCTGTGACACCTTGGTGAGGGACACCGATAAACTCATCTTT. Translation: CACDTLVRDTDKLIF.

This clone has just a few counts. A far larger clone differs by one base, so this is likely a read error. Other DNA sequences within the sample encode an identical CDR3. CDR3 protein: CACDTGQYWGIPSLRYTDKLIF. The CDR3 DNA follows: TGTGCCTGTGACACAGGACAATACTGGGGGATCCCTTCCCTCCGATACACCGATAAACTCATCTTT. The rearrangement uses TRDV2 and TRDJ1; the match to TRDD3 covers 10 bases. In the absence of a J gene in TCRdb, the DNA was matched to germline to assign it here. With V trimmed by 1 base and J by 0 bases, 22 bases remained unmatched. Germline V gene sequence: CDR1 GEAIGNYY, CDR2 EKD. This CDR3 region has 22 residues.

In regard to this clone: Only one base separates this from a far larger clonotype, so it likely reflects a read error. Other DNA sequences within the sample encode an identical CDR3. The V gene was identified as TRDV2, while no J gene was called; the DNA was not used to check the table's D call, TRDD3. CDR1 is GEAIGNYY and CDR2 is EKD in the germline V gene. This CDR3 has 21 amino acids. CDR3 coding DNA: TGTGCCTGTGACAGCATCCTTCTTAGTACTGGGGAAGAAAGGTACACCGATAAGCTCATCTTT. Its protein is CACDSILLSTGEERYTDKLIF.